Listed below are T cell receptor beta chains from one sample, sequenced in a study of cytomegalovirus exposure and HLA in healthy donors. Here immunoSEQ multiplex PCR was the method, and the copy in TCRdb shows in-frame clones only, minus some. The table shows approximately 110,000 clones, with 85% to 95% occurring only once. Sequenced material: PBMCs. The receptor set was obtained from a woman under 30 in good health and CMV-seronegative. The CDR3 runs from the conserved cysteine through the conserved F or W. The D gene is left open where the match is weak. Clone sizes are given selectively: once, few, many, or a class where the clone is expanded.

V: TRBV7-3
J: TRBJ2-3
D: TRBD2
size: once
DNA: TGTGCCAGCAGCTTGAGCGGGAGCCGGGATACGCAGTATTTT
CDR3: CASSLSGSRDTQYF

V: TRBV28
J: TRBJ2-1
D: .
size: .
DNA: TGTGCCAGCAGTTTCTCGGGATTTTTGGGTGAGCAGTTCTTC
CDR3: CASSFSGFLGEQFF

V: TRBV19
J: TRBJ1-1
D: .
size: once
DNA: TGTGCCAGTAGTAAGGTGGGGGGGCGGAAGAACACTGAAGCTTTCTTT
CDR3: CASSKVGGRKNTEAFF

V: TRBV18
J: TRBJ1-3
D: .
size: once
DNA: TGTGCCAGCTCACAAACGTCGCAGGGGCTGGGAAATAGAAACACCATATATTTT
CDR3: CASSQTSQGLGNRNTIYF

V: TRBV28
J: TRBJ1-3
D: .
size: .
DNA: TGTGCCAGCAGTTTAGGAGGGGCCGGTGCCTCTGGAAACACCATATATTTT
CDR3: CASSLGGAGASGNTIYF

V: TRBV6-4
J: TRBJ2-3
D: TRBD2
size: .
DNA: TGTGCCAGCAGTCGACTAGCGGGAGGCACAGATACGCAGTATTTT
CDR3: CASSRLAGGTDTQYF

V: TRBV9
J: TRBJ1-6
D: TRBD1
size: .
DNA: TGTGCCAGCAGTCTCGGACAGGGGGTTTCACCCCTCCACTTT
CDR3: CASSLGQGVSPLHF

V: TRBV7-2
J: TRBJ2-1
D: TRBD2
size: .
DNA: TGTGCCAGCAGTCAGACTAGCGGGGCAGGATACGAGCAGTTCTTC
CDR3: CASSQTSGAGYEQFF

V: TRBV13
J: TRBJ2-7
D: TRBD1
size: once
DNA: TGTGCCAGCAGCACCGGGACAGGATACTCCTACGAGCAGTACTTC
CDR3: CASSTGTGYSYEQYF

V: TRBV5-6
J: TRBJ1-5
D: .
size: few
DNA: TGTGCCAGCAGCTTAAAGAAAAAGGAGACAGTCAATCAGCCCCAGCATTTT
CDR3: CASSLKKKETVNQPQHF

V: TRBV5-4
J: TRBJ2-3
D: TRBD2
size: .
DNA: TGTGCCAGCAGCCGGATAGCGGGAGGTAGCACAGATACGCAGTATTTT
CDR3: CASSRIAGGSTDTQYF

V: TRBV10-1
J: TRBJ1-1
D: TRBD1
size: once
DNA: TGCGCCAGCAGAGGGGACAGGGAGGGGGCCACTGAAGCTTTCTTT
CDR3: CASRGDREGATEAFF

V: TRBV30
J: TRBJ1-2
D: .
size: .
DNA: TGTGCCTGGGTCTTCGCCCACGGGGGGTTCGATGGCTACACCTTC
CDR3: CAWVFAHGGFDGYTF

V: TRBV6-1
J: TRBJ2-1
D: .
size: .
DNA: TGTGCCAGCAGTGAAGCGGGGCTTGAGCAGTTCTTC
CDR3: CASSEAGLEQFF

V: TRBV6-4
J: TRBJ2-7
D: .
size: .
DNA: TGTGCCAGCAGTGAAAGGGGGGGGTCGAGCTCCTACGAGCAGTACTTC
CDR3: CASSERGGSSSYEQYF

V: TRBV28
J: TRBJ2-3
D: TRBD2
size: .
DNA: TGTGCCAGCCTTAGGACTAGCGGGGGACCGTATACGCAGTATTTT
CDR3: CASLRTSGGPYTQYF

V: TRBV6-1
J: TRBJ1-5
D: TRBD1
size: .
DNA: TGTGCCAGCAGCGACAGGGGAAGCAATCAGCCCCAGCATTTT
CDR3: CASSDRGSNQPQHF

V: TRBV19
J: TRBJ2-1
D: .
size: few
DNA: TGTGCCAGTAGTTTAGGGCATGAGCAGTTCTTC
CDR3: CASSLGHEQFF

V: TRBV5-6
J: TRBJ2-7
D: .
size: .
DNA: TGTGCCAGCAGCTTGTCGGACACTCCATATGCAGGCGAGCAGTACTTC
CDR3: CASSLSDTPYAGEQYF

V: TRBV19
J: TRBJ2-4
D: TRBD1
size: .
DNA: TGTGCCAGTAGTGCCTGGACAGGCTCAAAAAACATTCAGTACTTC
CDR3: CASSAWTGSKNIQYF

V: TRBV28
J: TRBJ1-5
D: .
size: .
DNA: TGTGCCAGCAGGACTCAAGGGCCCCAGCATTTT
CDR3: CASRTQGPQHF

V: TRBV28
J: TRBJ1-1
D: TRBD1
size: .
DNA: TGTGCCAGCAGTGCGACAGGGAGGAACACTGAAGCTTTCTTT
CDR3: CASSATGRNTEAFF

V: TRBV5-1
J: TRBJ1-6
D: .
size: .
DNA: TGCGCCAGCAGCTTGGGACAGTTACCCCTCCACTTT
CDR3: CASSLGQLPLHF

V: TRBV2
J: TRBJ2-7
D: .
size: .
DNA: TGTGCCAGCAAAGGAGACCTCCTCTGGGACGAGCAGTACTTC
CDR3: CASKGDLLWDEQYF

V: TRBV28
J: TRBJ1-1
D: .
size: .
DNA: TGTGCCAGCAAAACAGGGAACACTGAAGCTTTCTTT
CDR3: CASKTGNTEAFF

V: TRBV6-1
J: TRBJ1-1
D: .
size: .
DNA: TGTGCCAGCAGTGAAGCGCTGTGGGGGGGAGCTTTCTTT
CDR3: CASSEALWGGAFF

V: TRBV6-5
J: TRBJ1-2
D: .
size: once
DNA: TGTGCCAGCAGCCCCGGGAGTAACTATGGCTACACCTTC
CDR3: CASSPGSNYGYTF

V: TRBV9
J: TRBJ2-7
D: .
size: .
DNA: TGTGCCAGCAGCGACAGGGGGGAGGGGTACGAGCAGTACTTC
CDR3: CASSDRGEGYEQYF

V: TRBV2
J: TRBJ2-7
D: .
size: .
DNA: TGTGCCAGCAGTGAAATCGGGGTTGAGGACTACGAGCAGTACTTC
CDR3: CASSEIGVEDYEQYF